Listed below are T cell receptor beta chains from one sample, sequenced in a study of Ad26.COV2.S vaccination and SARS-CoV-2 variants. Produced via immunoSEQ multiplex PCR; TCRdb's table is partial and in-frame only. Of around 350,000 clones in the sample, about 91% were seen once. Sequencing was performed on peripheral blood, taken after recovery from COVID-19. These receptor sequences come from a human donor who had recovered from COVID-19. The CDR3 runs from the conserved cysteine through the conserved F or W. The D gene is left open where the match is weak.

>TRBJ1-2|TRBV19|-
CASSLGQAAGYTF
>TRBJ1-1|TRBV5-1|-
CASSYGRTAKNTEAFF
>TRBJ2-5|TRBV9|-
CASSSGDYQETQYF
>TRBJ1-6|TRBV6-5|-
CASGRMTAENSPLHF
>TRBJ1-6|TRBV13|-
CASSYRRSDSPLHF
>TRBJ1-6|TRBV6-4|-
CASSAGRSGSPLHF
>TRBJ1-3|TRBV9|TRBD1
CASSVGQGNSGNTIYF
>TRBJ2-3|TRBV24-1|TRBD1
CATSVTGGTDTQYF
>TRBJ1-3|TRBV19|-
CASKWSSGNTIYF
>TRBJ1-5|TRBV27|-
CASTSLWTRNQPQHF
>TRBJ2-7|TRBV2|-
CASRRGPGRQSYEQYF
>TRBJ1-2|TRBV5-1|-
CASSLGFRGGYTF
>TRBJ2-3|TRBV13|-
CASSRSQRPTDTQYF
>TRBJ2-7|TRBV2|-
CASRQEVYEQYF
>TRBJ2-3|TRBV27|TRBD2
CASSPGGPLDTQYF
>TRBJ2-1|TRBV5-8|-
CASSPPGGRVFGNEQFF
>TRBJ2-5|TRBV6-5|TRBD2
CASRLAGGLETQYF
>TRBJ1-2|TRBV6-6|-
CASSAVRGDYGYTF
>TRBJ2-5|TRBV7-8|-
CASSLDHLQETQYF
>TRBJ2-5|TRBV7-9|-
CASSLGPQSYQETQYF
>TRBJ2-7|TRBV6-1|-
CASSEAFWSSYEQYF
>TRBJ2-3|TRBV5-4|-
CASSLGKLTADTQYF
>TRBJ1-2|TRBV28|-
CASLTEQNYGYTF
>TRBJ2-1|TRBV5-4|TRBD1
CASSLRTGVGEQFF
>TRBJ1-1|TRBV19|-
CASTSLGEQANTEAFF
>TRBJ1-3|TRBV12-5|-
CATDGGSGNTIYF
>TRBJ2-1|TRBV7-9|TRBD1
CASLQGARLDEQFF